This T cell receptor beta chain was documented in a study of cytomegalovirus exposure and HLA in healthy donors. Study-level points and caveats: The authors reported that TCR beta sequences could predict HLA-A and HLA-B alleles. These predictions were accurate for most subjects in the first cohort. Sequence variants that were highly shared formed a cluster that was likely a sequencing artifact.

Remarks on this clone: The antigen remains unidentified.

V lost 1 base, J lost 3 bases, and 11 bases lay in between. The CDR3 contains 14 residues. Germline CDR1 SGHDT, CDR2 YYEEEE. A multiplex PCR was run with 60 Vbeta primers and 13 Jbeta primers. The repertoire was sequenced with immunoSEQ multiplex PCR; TCRdb's copy has only in-frame clones and lacks some. The table shows about 77,000 clones, with roughly 78% occurring only once. Input material: PBMCs. This TCR was sampled from a man aged 35-49 years in good health and CMV-seronegative. This chain links TRBV5-6 with TRBJ2-7, with D maybe TRBD2 (5 bases). The CDR3 sequence: CASSLRGSDYEQYF. DNA for the CDR3: TGTGCCAGCAGCTTGCGTGGGAGTGACTACGAGCAGTACTTC.